Listed here is a single TCR beta chain. Its antigen is currently unknown. The sample belongs to a study of cytomegalovirus exposure and HLA in healthy donors. The CDR3 runs to 17 residues. V was clipped by 2 bases and J by 0 bases; unmatched bases: 8. Germline CDR1 and CDR2: MDHEN and SYDVKM. In the PCR, 60 Vbeta and 13 Jbeta primers were used. Clones were read by immunoSEQ multiplex PCR, and TCRdb kept only the in-frame ones, dropping some. The sample has approximately 84,000 clones, roughly 78% seen once. Study outcomes and limitations: Association of 16,951 TCR beta sequences with HLA alleles was found at 0.05 false discovery rate in a later analysis. Reportedly, HLA-A and HLA-B alleles of most subjects were accurately predicted from TCR beta.

Sequences were obtained from PBMCs. The chain combines TRBV28 with TRBJ2-7; 9 bases match TRBD2. The TCR was taken from a male donor in good health and CMV-seropositive. CDR3 protein: CASSLVLAGESSYEQYF. The CDR3 bases are TGTGCCAGCAGTTTAGTACTAGCGGGTGAAAGCTCCTACGAGCAGTACTTC.